These 14 T cell receptor beta chains originate from one sample sequenced in a study of T cells after posttransplantation cyclophosphamide. Clones were read by immunoSEQ multiplex PCR, and TCRdb kept only the in-frame ones, dropping some. The table records over 30,000 clones without singletons, the ten largest covering about 1.2%. What was sequenced was PBMCs. The receptors shown here come from a girl between 10 and 17 years old in good health, CMV-negative, and a related stem cell transplant donor.

Ten or more counts support this clone. The J gene is TRBJ2-1, the V gene TRBV19; TRBD1 matches 9 bases. The CDR3 consists of 13 residues. V trimming: 10 bases; J trimming: 5 bases; junction bases outside the gene matches: 6. The germline CDR1 and CDR2 sequences are LNHDA and SQIVND (reference sequence). This CDR3 is CATRGTGNNEQFF. The CDR3 nucleotides are TGTGCCACCCGAGGGACAGGGAACAATGAGCAGTTCTTC.

In its sample, this clone was seen a few times. The rearrangement links TRBV7-3 to TRBJ1-5; no reliable D call. Trimming cost V 2 bases and J 5 bases, with 7 bases left between them. Germline-derived CDR1 and CDR2 are SGHTA and FQGTGA. The CDR3 is made up of 13 amino acids. The CDR3 spells CASSLERDQPQHF. In DNA, the CDR3 is TGTGCCAGCAGCTTAGAACGGGATCAGCCCCAGCATTTT.

This clone turned up a few times. The chain has TRBV4-1 and TRBJ2-3; the match to TRBD2 covers 13 bases. The length of the CDR3 is 15 residues. Trimming took 2 bases from V and 9 from J; bases not matched to a gene: 5. Germline CDR1 and CDR2: MGHRA and YSYEKL. The CDR3 bases are TGCGCCAGCAGCCAACCGGGACTAGCGGGATTAACGCAGTATTTT. Translating it yields CASSQPGLAGLTQYF.

This clone showed up just a few times. DNA for the CDR3: TGTGCCAGTAGCTTTCTAGCGGGGGACACCGGGGAGCTGTTTTTT. Translated, it gives CASSFLAGDTGELFF. The V gene is TRBV19, the J gene TRBJ2-2; 10 bases are shared with TRBD2. Trimming removed 6 bases from V and 3 bases from J; junction bases left unmatched: 4. The CDR3 has 15 amino acids. Per germline, CDR1 LNHDA and CDR2 SQIVND (reference sequence).

The V gene is TRBV15, the J gene TRBJ1-5; 10 bases agree with TRBD1. The CDR3 contains 17 residues. V trimming: 0 bases; J trimming: 2 bases; junction bases outside the gene matches: 4. Germline V gene sequence: CDR1 LNHNV, CDR2 YYDKDF (reference sequence). The CDR3 DNA follows: TGTGCCACCAGCAGAGACCGACAGGGGGCGGGCAATCAGCCCCAGCATTTT. Translating gives CATSRDRQGAGNQPQHF. Looking up the rest from reference TRBV15 and TRBJ1-5 gives the full variable domain: DAMVIQNPRYQVTQFGKPVTLSCSQTLNHNVMYWYQQKSSQAPKLLFHYYDKDFNNEADTPDNFQSRRPNTSFCFLDIRSPGLGDTAMYLCATSRDRQGAGNQPQHFGDGTRLSIL.

This clone has just a few counts. This sequence joins TRBV7-9 and TRBJ1-6, with D unclear. V lost 5 bases and J 4 bases, leaving 9 bases between the germline ends. Germline V gene data show CDR1 as SEHNR and CDR2 as FQNEAQ (reference sequence). This CDR3 has 14 amino acids. The CDR3: CASSPPGYNSPLHF. The CDR3 region has the DNA TGTGCCAGCAGCCCGCCGGGGTATAATTCACCCCTCCACTTT.

This clone was found many times. This chain connects TRBV6-5 to TRBJ2-2, with a possible D match to TRBD2 (5 bases). The CDR3 is 14 residues long. From germline, CDR1 is MNHEY and CDR2 SVGAGI. CDR3 in amino acids: CAGGRGSGTGELFF. CDR3 coding DNA: TGTGCGGGCGGACGGGGTTCGGGCACCGGGGAGCTGTTTTTT.

J is TRBJ2-7 and V is TRBV9, with D possibly being TRBD2 (7 bases). The CDR3 has 13 residues. V gave up 3 bases and J gave up 5 bases, with 12 bases separating them. In germline, CDR1 is SGDLS, CDR2 YYNGEE. This CDR3 reads CASSGGGSHEQYF. The CDR3 DNA follows: TGTGCCAGCAGCGGGGGGGGCAGTCACGAGCAGTACTTC.

The J gene is TRBJ1-2, the V gene TRBV6-5; 8 positions agree with TRBD1. The ends lost 2 bases at V and 8 bases at J; junction bases unmatched: 4. Germline V gene sequence: CDR1 MNHEY, CDR2 SVGAGI. The CDR3 totals 13 residues. The CDR3 here is CASSYDRGSGYTF. CDR3 nucleotide sequence: TGTGCCAGCAGTTACGACAGGGGAAGCGGCTACACCTTC.

This clone was seen a few times. This chain uses TRBV6-4 with TRBJ2-1; TRBD1 matches at 9 bases. The trim removed 0 bases at V and 6 bases at J, leaving 6 bases unmatched. This CDR3 is built from 16 residues. Germline CDR1 MRHNA, CDR2 SNTAGT. The CDR3 loop is CASSDSEGQGSNEQFF. In nucleotides, the CDR3 is TGTGCCAGCAGTGACTCGGAGGGACAGGGATCCAATGAGCAGTTCTTC.

This clone has at least ten counts. The V and J genes are TRBV5-1 and TRBJ1-2; 7 bases match TRBD1. Germline V gene data show CDR1 as SGHRS and CDR2 as YFSETQ. This CDR3 has 14 residues. V shed 4 bases, J shed 6 bases, and the junction held 9 bases outside the gene matches. CDR3 sequence reads: CASSPLGTENGYTF. CDR3 nucleotides: TGCGCCAGCAGCCCCTTAGGGACAGAAAATGGCTACACCTTC.

This chain uses TRBV5-1 with TRBJ2-3; maybe TRBD2 (7 bases). The germline gives CDR1 SGHRS, CDR2 YFSETQ. This CDR3 is 13 amino acids long. The V and J ends lost 3 bases and 4 bases respectively, with 9 bases between them. The CDR3 region is CASSSGGPDTQYF. CDR3 bases: TGCGCCAGCAGCTCGGGGGGCCCAGATACGCAGTATTTT.

This clone has ten or more counts. The chain combines TRBV5-5 with TRBJ1-1; D is ambiguous. The CDR3 has 14 residues. Germline V gene sequence: CDR1 SGHKS, CDR2 YYEKEE (reference sequence). Trimming shortened V by 2 bases and J by 2 bases, and 10 bases separated the two germline ends. Here the CDR3 reads CASSFQRLNTEAFF. CDR3 coding DNA: TGTGCCAGCAGCTTCCAGCGCCTTAACACTGAAGCTTTCTTT.

This clone has a count of ten or more. The same CDR3 can be traced to other DNA sequences in this sample. The V and J genes are TRBV6-5 and TRBJ2-7; TRBD1 matches 8 bases. The CDR3 covers 14 residues. V lost 5 bases and J lost 0; bases outside the gene matches: 3. Germline values: CDR1 MNHEY, CDR2 SVGAGI. The CDR3 spells CASSTTGGSYEQYF. The CDR3 bases are TGTGCCAGCAGTACAACAGGGGGCTCCTACGAGCAGTACTTC.